This T cell receptor (beta chain) appears in the sequencing data of a study of T cells after posttransplantation cyclophosphamide. V was pared by 0 bases and J by 2 bases, with 16 bases of the junction left unmatched. CDR1 is SGHRS and CDR2 is YFSETQ in the germline V gene. The length of the CDR3 is 19 residues. Measured with immunoSEQ multiplex PCR; TCRdb has only the in-frame clones, and not every one. This sample carries about 52,000 clones, around 94% of them seen once, and the ten largest clones take 2.5% to 3%. Sequenced sample: PBMCs. The origin of this receptor is a woman aged 25-40 years in good health and a related stem cell transplant donor. The V and J genes are TRBV5-1 and TRBJ2-7; the match to TRBD1 covers 8 bases. The chain's CDR3 is CASSLASAGRTGPPYEQYF. The DNA of the CDR3 is TGCGCCAGCAGCTTGGCCTCGGCGGGCAGGACAGGGCCCCCCTACGAGCAGTACTTC.